These 2 T cell receptor beta chains came from one sample sequenced in a study of shared clonotypes between healthy human individuals. Produced via immunoSEQ multiplex PCR; TCRdb's table is partial and in-frame only. The sample lists 980,000 or so clones, around three quarters occurring once. The sequenced material came from memory CD4+ T cells sorted from blood. The subset here: CD45RA-negative fraction. These receptors were obtained from a man aged 18 to 29 in good health.

V gene TRBV11-3 combines with J gene TRBJ2-1, with D possibly being TRBD1 (6 bases). Per germline, CDR1 SGHNT and CDR2 YENEEA. V lost 1 base and J 7 bases, leaving 14 bases between the germline ends. This CDR3 comprises 15 residues. The CDR3 DNA reads as TGTGCCAGCAGCTTAGTAACAGGGTTCGGGAATGAGCAGTTCTTC. This codes for CASSLVTGFGNEQFF.

This sequence joins TRBV13 and TRBJ1-1, with 7 positions matching TRBD1. CDR3 length equals 14 residues. Germline V lookup: CDR1 PRHDT, CDR2 FYEKMQ (reference sequence). Unmatched junction bases numbered 5, after V lost 4 bases and J lost 3 bases. In DNA, the CDR3 is TGTGCCAGCAGCTCCGGGACAGAATACACTGAAGCTTTCTTT. Translation gives CASSSGTEYTEAFF.